The entry below gives a single T cell receptor beta chain sequence along with its context. The same CDR3 can be traced to other DNA sequences in this sample. The record originates from a study of Ad26.COV2.S vaccination and SARS-CoV-2 variants. Treatment indicated: some 20 received Ad26.COV2.S at low or high dose, single or two shots; roughly five received placebo; per-sample allocation not given. Collection of samples fell on day 63 after the first vaccine or placebo injection. The CDR3 is 12 residues long. Trimming removed 6 bases from V and 4 bases from J, with 6 bases in between. Germline-derived CDR1 and CDR2 are LNHDA and SQIVND (reference sequence). Here immunoSEQ multiplex PCR was the method, and the copy in TCRdb shows in-frame clones only, minus some. The data contain a few hundred thousand clones, 90% of them singletons.

The V call is TRBV19, the J call TRBJ2-2; no clear D gene. The receptor comes from a person between 18 and 60 years old who received the Ad26.COV2.S COVID-19 vaccine or a placebo. This specimen consisted of peripheral blood, obtained in a trial of Ad26.COV2.S vaccine versus placebo. The CDR3: CASSITTGELFF. The CDR3 nucleotides read TGTGCCAGTAGCATCACCACCGGGGAGCTGTTTTTT.